This T cell receptor beta chain was found in a study of neurological immune-mediated disorders. With 10-nucleotide random UMIs included, cDNA was synthesized by 5'RACE. From the 5' RACE reads, TCRdb called clonotypes with MiXCR, one entry per CDR3 protein. The table shows some 95,000 distinct CDR3 sequences, with 3.5% to 4% occurring only once. From germline, CDR1 is MDHEN and CDR2 SYDVKM. Trimming removed 5 bases at V and 3 bases at J, with 13 bases between. The CDR3 is 14 amino acids. This clonotype was seen at least ten times. No antigen is known for it. Study findings and constraints: The repertoires of 18 of 34 multiple sclerosis patients were placed by phylogenetic grouping in a single related-CDR3 cluster, which may be a signature.

The chain uses TRBV28 and TRBJ1-2, with D possibly matching TRBD1 (5 bases). Sequences were obtained from PBMCs. This TCR came from a woman younger than 35 with multiple sclerosis. This chain's CDR3 is CASSLPWGYYGYTF. The CDR3 nucleotides are TGTGCCAGCAGTCTCCCGTGGGGCTACTATGGCTACACCTTC.